This T cell receptor (beta chain) comes out of a study of blood T cells in healthy people across ages. Findings of the study overall: Strong correlation was found linking TCR beta diversity to naive T cell percentage. Diversity figures based on one million T cells were deemed too low.

Next came a second PCR, run for about 7 to 12 cycles, which used a sample-barcoded 5' primer along with a J-beta primer mix. A tag from a template-switch adaptor with 12 random nucleotides marked each cDNA molecule. Sequencing recovered at least 3 million CDR3-containing paired-end reads from each sample. MiXCR, applied by TCRdb to the 5' RACE reads, yields one record per CDR3 protein. In the table there are 550,000 to 600,000 distinct CDR3 sequences, around 48% of which are singletons. This clonotype was seen only a few times. Its antigen is as yet unknown. V shed 3 bases and J shed 5 bases, with 13 bases lying between them. Germline CDR1 is KGHDR and CDR2 is SFDVKD. The CDR3 contains 15 residues.

The receptor's source is a man aged 80 or over in good health. Sequenced sample: blood. The genes are TRBV24-1 and TRBJ2-1, with D possibly being TRBD1 or TRBD2 (5 bases each). The DNA of the CDR3 is TGTGCCACCAGTGATCCAGGGAGTACCAACAATGAGCAGTTCTTC. Amino acid sequence: CATSDPGSTNNEQFF.